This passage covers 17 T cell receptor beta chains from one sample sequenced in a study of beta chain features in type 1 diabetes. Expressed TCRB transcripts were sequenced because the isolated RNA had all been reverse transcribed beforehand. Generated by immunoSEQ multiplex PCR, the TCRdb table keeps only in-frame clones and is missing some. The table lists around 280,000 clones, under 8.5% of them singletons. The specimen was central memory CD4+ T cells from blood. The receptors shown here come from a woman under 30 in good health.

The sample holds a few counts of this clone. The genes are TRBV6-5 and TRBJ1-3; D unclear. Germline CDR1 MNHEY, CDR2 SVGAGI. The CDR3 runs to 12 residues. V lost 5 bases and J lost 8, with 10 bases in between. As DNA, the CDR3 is TGTGCCAGCAGTACCTACGGGGACACCATATATTTT. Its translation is CASSTYGDTIYF.

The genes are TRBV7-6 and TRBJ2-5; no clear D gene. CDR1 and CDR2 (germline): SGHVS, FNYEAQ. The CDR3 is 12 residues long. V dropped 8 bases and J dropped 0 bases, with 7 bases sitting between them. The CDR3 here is CASGGNQETQYF. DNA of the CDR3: TGTGCCAGCGGTGGGAACCAAGAGACCCAGTACTTC.

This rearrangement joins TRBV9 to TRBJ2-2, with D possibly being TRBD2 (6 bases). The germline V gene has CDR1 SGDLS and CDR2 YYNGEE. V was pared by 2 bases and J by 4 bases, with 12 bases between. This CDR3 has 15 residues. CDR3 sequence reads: CASSVFGTSTGELFF. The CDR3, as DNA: TGTGCCAGCAGCGTGTTCGGGACTTCCACCGGGGAGCTGTTTTTT.

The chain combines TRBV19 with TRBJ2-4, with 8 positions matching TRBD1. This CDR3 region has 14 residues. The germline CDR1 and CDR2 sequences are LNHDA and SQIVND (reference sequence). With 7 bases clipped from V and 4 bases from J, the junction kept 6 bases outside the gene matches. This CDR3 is CASKDRGGKNIQYF. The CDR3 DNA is TGTGCCAGTAAAGACAGGGGAGGAAAAAACATTCAGTACTTC.

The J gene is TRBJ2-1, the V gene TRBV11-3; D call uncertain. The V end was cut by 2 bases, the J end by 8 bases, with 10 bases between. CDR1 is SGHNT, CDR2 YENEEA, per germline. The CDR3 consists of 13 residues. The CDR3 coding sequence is TGTGCCAGCAGCTTATGGAACGAGGATGAGCAGTTCTTC. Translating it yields CASSLWNEDEQFF.

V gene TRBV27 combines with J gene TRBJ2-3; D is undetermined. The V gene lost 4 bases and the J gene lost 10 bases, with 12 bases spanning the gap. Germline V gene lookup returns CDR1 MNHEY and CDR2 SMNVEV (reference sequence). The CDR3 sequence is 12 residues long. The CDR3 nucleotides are TGTGCCAGCAGTTCGAATAGGGTTTCGCAGTATTTT. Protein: CASSSNRVSQYF.

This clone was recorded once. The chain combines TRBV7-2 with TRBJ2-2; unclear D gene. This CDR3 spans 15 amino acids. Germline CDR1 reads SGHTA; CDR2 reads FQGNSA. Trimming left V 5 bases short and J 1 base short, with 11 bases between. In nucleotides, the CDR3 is TGTGCCAGCAGCCCCGAGCCGATGAACACCGGGGAGCTGTTTTTT. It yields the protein CASSPEPMNTGELFF.

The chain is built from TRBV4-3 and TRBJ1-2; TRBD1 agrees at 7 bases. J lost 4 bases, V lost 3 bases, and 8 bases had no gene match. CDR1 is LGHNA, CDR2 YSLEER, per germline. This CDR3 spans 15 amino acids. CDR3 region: CASSHADRSAYGYTF. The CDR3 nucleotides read TGCGCCAGCAGCCACGCGGACAGGTCAGCCTATGGCTACACCTTC.

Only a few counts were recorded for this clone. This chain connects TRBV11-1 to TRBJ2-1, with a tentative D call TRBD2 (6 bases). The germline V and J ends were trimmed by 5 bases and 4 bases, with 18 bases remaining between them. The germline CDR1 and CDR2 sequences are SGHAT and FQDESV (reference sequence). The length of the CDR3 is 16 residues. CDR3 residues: CASSRVPGEGYNEQFF. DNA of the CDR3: TGTGCCAGCAGCCGGGTCCCGGGAGAGGGATACAATGAGCAGTTCTTC.

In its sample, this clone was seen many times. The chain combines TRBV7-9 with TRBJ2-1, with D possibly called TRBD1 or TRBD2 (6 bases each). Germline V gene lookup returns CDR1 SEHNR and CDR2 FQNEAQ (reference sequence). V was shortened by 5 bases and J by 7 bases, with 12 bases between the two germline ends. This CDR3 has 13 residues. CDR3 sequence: CASSRGTRNEQFF. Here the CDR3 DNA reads TGTGCCAGCAGCCGGGGGACACGGAATGAGCAGTTCTTC.

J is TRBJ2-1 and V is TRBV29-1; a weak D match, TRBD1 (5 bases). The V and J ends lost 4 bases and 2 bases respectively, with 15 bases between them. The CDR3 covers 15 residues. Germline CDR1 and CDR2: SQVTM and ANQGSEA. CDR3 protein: CSVGGLLRAYNEQFF. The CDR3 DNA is TGCAGCGTTGGGGGCCTCCTCCGGGCCTACAATGAGCAGTTCTTC.

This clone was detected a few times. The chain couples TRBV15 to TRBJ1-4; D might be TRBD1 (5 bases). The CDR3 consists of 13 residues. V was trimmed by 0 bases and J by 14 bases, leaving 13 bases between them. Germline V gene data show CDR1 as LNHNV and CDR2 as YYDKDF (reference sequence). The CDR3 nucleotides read TGTGCCACCAGCAGAGATTCGCGGCCAGGGCTGTTTTTT. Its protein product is CATSRDSRPGLFF.

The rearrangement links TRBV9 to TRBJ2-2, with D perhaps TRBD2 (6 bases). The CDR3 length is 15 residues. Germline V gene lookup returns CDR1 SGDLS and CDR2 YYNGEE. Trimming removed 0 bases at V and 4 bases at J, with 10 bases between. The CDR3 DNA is TGTGCCAGCAGCGTAGACCCGGGAGCCACCGGGGAGCTGTTTTTT. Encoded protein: CASSVDPGATGELFF.

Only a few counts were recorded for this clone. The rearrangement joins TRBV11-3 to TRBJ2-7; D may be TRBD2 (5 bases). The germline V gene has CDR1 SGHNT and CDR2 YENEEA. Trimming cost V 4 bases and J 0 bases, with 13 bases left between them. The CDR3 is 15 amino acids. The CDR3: CASSSQDRDSYEQYF. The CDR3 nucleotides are TGTGCCAGCAGCTCCCAAGATCGGGACTCCTACGAGCAGTACTTC.

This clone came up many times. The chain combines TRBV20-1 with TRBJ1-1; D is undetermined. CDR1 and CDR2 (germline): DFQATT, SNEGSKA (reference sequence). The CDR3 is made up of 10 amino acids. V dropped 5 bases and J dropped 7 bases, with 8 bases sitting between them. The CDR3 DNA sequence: TGCAGTGCTCTTAAGTATGAAGCTTTCTTT. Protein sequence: CSALKYEAFF.

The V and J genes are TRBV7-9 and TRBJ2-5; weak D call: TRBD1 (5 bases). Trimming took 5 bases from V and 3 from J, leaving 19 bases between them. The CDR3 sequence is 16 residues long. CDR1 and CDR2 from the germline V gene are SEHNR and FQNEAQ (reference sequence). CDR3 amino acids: CASSPPRRGKKETQYF. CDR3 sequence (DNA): TGTGCCAGCAGCCCACCCCGTAGGGGAAAGAAAGAGACCCAGTACTTC.

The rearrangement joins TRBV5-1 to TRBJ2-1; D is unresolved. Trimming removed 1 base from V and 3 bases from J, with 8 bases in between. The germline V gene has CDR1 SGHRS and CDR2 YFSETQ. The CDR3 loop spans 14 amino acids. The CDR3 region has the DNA TGCGCCAGCAGCTTGAGCTCCCACTACAATGAGCAGTTCTTC. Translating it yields CASSLSSHYNEQFF.